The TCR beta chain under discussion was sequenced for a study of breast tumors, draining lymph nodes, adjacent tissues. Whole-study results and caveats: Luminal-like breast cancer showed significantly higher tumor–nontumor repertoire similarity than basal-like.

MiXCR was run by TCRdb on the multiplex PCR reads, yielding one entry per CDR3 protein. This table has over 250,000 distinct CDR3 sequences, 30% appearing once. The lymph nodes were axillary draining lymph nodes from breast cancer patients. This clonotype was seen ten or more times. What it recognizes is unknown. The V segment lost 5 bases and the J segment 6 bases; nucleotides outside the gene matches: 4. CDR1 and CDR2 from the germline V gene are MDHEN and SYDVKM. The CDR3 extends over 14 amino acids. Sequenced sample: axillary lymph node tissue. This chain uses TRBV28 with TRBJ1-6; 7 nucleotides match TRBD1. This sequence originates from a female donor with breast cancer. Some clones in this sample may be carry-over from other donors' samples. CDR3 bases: TGTGCCAGCAGTCATTGGGACAGTAATTCACCCCTCCACTTT. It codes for CASSHWDSNSPLHF. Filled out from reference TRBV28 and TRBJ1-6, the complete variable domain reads DVKVTQSSRYLVKRTGEKVFLECVQDMDHENMFWYRQDPGLGLRLIYFSYDVKMKEKGDIPEGYSVSREKKERFSLILESASTNQTSMYLCASSHWDSNSPLHFGNGTRLTVT.